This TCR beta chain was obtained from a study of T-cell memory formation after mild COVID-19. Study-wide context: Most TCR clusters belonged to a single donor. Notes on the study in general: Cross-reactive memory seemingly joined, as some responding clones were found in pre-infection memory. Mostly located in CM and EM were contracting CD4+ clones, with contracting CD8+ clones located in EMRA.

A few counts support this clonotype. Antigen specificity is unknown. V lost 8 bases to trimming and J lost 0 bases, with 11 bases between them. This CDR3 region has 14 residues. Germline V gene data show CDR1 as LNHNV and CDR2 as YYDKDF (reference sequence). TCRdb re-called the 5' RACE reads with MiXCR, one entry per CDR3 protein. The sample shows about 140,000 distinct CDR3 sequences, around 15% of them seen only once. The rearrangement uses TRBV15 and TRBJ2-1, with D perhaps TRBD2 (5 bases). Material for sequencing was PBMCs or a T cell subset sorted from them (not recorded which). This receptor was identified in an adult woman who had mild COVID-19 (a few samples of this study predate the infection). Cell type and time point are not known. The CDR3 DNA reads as TGTGCCACCTACCTAGGAGGCTCCTACAATGAGCAGTTCTTC. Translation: CATYLGGSYNEQFF.